Sequencing of this TCR beta chain was carried out in a study of blood T cell repertoires in COVID-19. Looking at the study overall: Samples of COVID-19 (acute and convalescent) were obtained from the United States, Italy and Spain. In each case, the material was cDNA or gDNA derived from T cells, B-cell-depleted T cells, or PBMCs.

From germline, CDR1 is MNHEY and CDR2 SVGAGI. With V trimmed by 4 bases and J by 2 bases, 6 bases remained unmatched. The CDR3 runs 16 residues. Original processing methods: By means of reference gene primer amplification, nucleated cell counts were estimated. Produced via immunoSEQ multiplex PCR; TCRdb's table is partial and in-frame only. The V and J calls and clone size are taken from that table; D and trimming were inferred from the DNA. The data contain about 200,000 clones, roughly 86% of them singletons. V and J are TRBV6-5 and TRBJ2-5; 11 positions agree with TRBD2. Sequenced: peripheral blood. This receptor was obtained from a woman aged 35 to 49 with acute or convalescent COVID-19. CDR3 in DNA: TGTGCCAGCAGTTCTACTAGCGGGAGAGGGCAAGAGACCCAGTACTTC. This translates into CASSSTSGRGQETQYF.